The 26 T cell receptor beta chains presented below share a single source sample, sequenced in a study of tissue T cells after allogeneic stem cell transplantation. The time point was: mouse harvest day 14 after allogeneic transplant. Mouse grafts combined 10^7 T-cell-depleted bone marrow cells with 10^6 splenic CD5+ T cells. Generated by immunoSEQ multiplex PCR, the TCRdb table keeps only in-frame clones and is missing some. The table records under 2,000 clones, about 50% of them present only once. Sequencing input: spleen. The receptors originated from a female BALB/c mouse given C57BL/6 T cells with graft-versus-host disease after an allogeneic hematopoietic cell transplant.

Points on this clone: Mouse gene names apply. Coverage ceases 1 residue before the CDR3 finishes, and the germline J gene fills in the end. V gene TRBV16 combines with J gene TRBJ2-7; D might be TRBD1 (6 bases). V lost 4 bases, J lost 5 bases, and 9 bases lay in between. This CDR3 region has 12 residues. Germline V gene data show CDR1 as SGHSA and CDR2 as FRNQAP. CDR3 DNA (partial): TGTGCAAGCAGCTCACAGGGAGATGAACAGTAC. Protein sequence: CASSSQGDEQY. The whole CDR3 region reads CASSSQGDEQYF.

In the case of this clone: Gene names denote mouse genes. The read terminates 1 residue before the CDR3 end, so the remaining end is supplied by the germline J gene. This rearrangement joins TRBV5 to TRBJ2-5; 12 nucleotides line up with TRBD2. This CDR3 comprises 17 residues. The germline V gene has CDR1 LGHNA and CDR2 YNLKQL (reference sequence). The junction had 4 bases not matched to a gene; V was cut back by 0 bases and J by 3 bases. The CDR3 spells CASSQEGTGGRQDTQYF. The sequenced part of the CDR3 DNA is TGTGCCAGCAGCCAAGAGGGGACTGGGGGGCGTCAAGACACCCAGTAC.

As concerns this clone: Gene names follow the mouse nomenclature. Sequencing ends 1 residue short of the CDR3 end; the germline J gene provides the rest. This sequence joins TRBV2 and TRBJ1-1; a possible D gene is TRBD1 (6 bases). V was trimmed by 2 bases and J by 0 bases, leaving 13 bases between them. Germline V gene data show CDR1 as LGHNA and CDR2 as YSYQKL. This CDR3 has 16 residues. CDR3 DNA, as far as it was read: TGTGCCAGCAGCCAAAACCCGGGACAAGCAAACACAGAAGTCTTC. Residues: CASSQNPGQANTEVF. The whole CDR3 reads CASSQNPGQANTEVFF.

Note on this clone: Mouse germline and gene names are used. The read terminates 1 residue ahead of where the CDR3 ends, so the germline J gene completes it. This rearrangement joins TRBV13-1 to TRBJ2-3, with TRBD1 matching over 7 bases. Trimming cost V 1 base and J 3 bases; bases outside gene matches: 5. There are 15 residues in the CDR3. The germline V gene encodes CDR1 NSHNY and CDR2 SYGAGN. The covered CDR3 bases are TGTGCCAGCAGTGATCGACAGGGTGAAGCAGAAACGCTGTAT. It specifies CASSDRQGEAETLY. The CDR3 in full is CASSDRQGEAETLYF.

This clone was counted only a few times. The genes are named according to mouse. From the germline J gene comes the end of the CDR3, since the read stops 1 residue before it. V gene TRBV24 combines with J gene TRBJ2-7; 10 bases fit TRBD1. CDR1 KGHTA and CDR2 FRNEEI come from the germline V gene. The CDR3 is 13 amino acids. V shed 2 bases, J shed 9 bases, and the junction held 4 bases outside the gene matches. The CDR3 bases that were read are TGTGCCAGCAGTCTGGATGGGGACAGGGGACAGTAC. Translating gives CASSLDGDRGQY. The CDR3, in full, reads CASSLDGDRGQYF.

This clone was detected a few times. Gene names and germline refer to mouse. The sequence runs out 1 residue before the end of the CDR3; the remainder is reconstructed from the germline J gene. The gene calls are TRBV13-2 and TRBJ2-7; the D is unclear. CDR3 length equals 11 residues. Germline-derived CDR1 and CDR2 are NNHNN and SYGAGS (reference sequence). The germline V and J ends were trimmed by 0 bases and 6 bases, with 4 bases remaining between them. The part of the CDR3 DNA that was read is TGTGCCAGCGGTGATGCATTTGAACAGTAC. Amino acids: CASGDAFEQY. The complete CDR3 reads CASGDAFEQYF.

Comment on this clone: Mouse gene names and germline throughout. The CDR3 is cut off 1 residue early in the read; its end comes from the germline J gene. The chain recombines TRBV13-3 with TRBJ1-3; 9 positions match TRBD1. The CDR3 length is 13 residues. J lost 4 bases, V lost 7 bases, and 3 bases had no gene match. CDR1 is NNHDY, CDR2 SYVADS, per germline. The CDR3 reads CASYRGRGNTLYF. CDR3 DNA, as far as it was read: TGTGCCAGCTACAGGGGGCGAGGAAATACGCTCTAT.

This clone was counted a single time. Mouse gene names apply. The CDR3 DNA, read in part, is TGTGGTGCTTCAGACAATTATTGGGCTGAGCAGTTC. Protein sequence: CGASDNYWAEQF. The entire CDR3 protein reads CGASDNYWAEQFF. This rearrangement joins TRBV20 to TRBJ2-1; D is unclear. Read data end 1 residue before the CDR3 end; the end is taken from the germline J gene. The V and J ends lost 5 bases and 7 bases respectively, with 15 bases between them. Germline V gives CDR1 GFQATS, CDR2 STVNSAI. The length of the CDR3 is 13 residues.

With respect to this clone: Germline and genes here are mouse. The CDR3 protein is CASSLDGGQGQYF. Partial CDR3 DNA: TGTGCCAGCAGTCTGGATGGGGGACAGGGACAGTAC. The genes are TRBV24 and TRBJ2-7; TRBD1 agrees at 9 bases. The read stops 1 residue short of the end of the CDR3; the missing end is completed from the germline J gene. CDR1 is KGHTA, CDR2 FRNEEI, per germline. Losses at the gene ends were 2 bases for V and 9 bases for J; bases not matched to a gene: 5. This CDR3 region has 13 residues.

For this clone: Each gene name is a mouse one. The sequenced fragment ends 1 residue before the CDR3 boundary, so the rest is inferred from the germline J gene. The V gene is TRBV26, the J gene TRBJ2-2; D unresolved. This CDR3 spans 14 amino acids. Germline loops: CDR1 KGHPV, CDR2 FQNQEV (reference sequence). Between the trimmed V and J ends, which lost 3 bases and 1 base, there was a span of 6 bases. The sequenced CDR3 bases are TGTGCCAGCAGTCTTACGGAAAACACCGGGCAGCTCTAC. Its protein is CASSLTENTGQLY. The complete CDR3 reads CASSLTENTGQLYF.

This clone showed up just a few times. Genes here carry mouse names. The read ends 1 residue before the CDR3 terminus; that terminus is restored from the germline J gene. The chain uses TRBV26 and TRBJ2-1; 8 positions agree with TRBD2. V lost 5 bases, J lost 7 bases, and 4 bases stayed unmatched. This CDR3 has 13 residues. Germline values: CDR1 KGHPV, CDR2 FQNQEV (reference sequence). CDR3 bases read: TGTGCCAGCAGTGGGGGGGCGCTGGCTGAGCAGTTC. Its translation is CASSGGALAEQF. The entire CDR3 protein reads CASSGGALAEQFF.

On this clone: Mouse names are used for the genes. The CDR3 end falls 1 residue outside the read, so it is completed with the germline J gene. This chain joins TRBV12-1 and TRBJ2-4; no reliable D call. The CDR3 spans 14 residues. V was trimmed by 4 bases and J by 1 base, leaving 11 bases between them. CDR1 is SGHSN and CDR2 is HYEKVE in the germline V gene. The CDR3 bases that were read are TGTGCCAGCTCCCTTCGTCTGGGTCAAAACACCTTGTAC. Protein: CASSLRLGQNTLY. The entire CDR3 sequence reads CASSLRLGQNTLYF.

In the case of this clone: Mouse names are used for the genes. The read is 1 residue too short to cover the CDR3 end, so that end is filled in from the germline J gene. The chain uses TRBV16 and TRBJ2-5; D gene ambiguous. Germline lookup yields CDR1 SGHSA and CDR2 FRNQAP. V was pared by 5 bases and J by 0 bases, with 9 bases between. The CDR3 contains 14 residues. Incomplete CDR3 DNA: TGTGCAAGCAGCCCTCACCCTAACCAAGACACCCAGTAC. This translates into CASSPHPNQDTQY. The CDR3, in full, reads CASSPHPNQDTQYF.

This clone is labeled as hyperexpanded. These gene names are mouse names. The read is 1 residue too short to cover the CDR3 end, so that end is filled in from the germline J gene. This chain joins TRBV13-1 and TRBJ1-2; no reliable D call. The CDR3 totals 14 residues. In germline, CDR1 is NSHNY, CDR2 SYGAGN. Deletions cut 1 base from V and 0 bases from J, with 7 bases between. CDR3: CASSDPHTNSDYTF. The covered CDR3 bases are TGTGCCAGCAGTGATCCCCACACAAACTCCGACTACACC.

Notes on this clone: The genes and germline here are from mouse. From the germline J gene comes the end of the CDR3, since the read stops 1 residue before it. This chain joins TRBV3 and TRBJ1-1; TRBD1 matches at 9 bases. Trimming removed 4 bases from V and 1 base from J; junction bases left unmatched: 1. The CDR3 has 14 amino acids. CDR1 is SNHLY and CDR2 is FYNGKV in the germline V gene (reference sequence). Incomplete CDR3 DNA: TGTGCCAGCAGCTCGGACAGGGGAAACACAGAAGTCTTC. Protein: CASSSDRGNTEVF. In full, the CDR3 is CASSSDRGNTEVFF.

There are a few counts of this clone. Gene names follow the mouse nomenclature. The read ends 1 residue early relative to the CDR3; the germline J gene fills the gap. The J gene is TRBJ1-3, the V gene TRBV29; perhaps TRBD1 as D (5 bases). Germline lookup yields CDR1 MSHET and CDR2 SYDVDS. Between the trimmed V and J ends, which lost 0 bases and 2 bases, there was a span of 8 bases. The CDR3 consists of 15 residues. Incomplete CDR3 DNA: TGTGCTAGCAGTTTATCGACGGGGGCTGGAAATACGCTCTAT. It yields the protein CASSLSTGAGNTLY. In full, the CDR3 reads CASSLSTGAGNTLYF.

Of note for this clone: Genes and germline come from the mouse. CDR3 bases read: TGTGCCAGCAGGCGGGACAGGGAGCACGAAAGATTATTT. Translating gives CASRRDREHERLF. The complete CDR3 protein is CASRRDREHERLFF. This chain joins TRBV13-1 and TRBJ1-4, with TRBD1 matching 9 bases. The read gets to within 1 residue of the CDR3 end, and the germline J gene fills in the rest. Germline V gives CDR1 NSHNY, CDR2 SYGAGN. The CDR3 consists of 14 residues. V trimming: 5 bases; J trimming: 6 bases; junction bases outside the gene matches: 5. Variable domain in full (rest from reference TRBV13-1 and TRBJ1-4): EAAVTQSPRNKVTVTGGNVTLSCRQTNSHNYMYWYRQDTGHGLRLIHYSYGAGNLRIGDVPDGYKATRTTQEDFFLLLELASPSQTSLYFCASRRDREHERLFFGHGTKLSVL.

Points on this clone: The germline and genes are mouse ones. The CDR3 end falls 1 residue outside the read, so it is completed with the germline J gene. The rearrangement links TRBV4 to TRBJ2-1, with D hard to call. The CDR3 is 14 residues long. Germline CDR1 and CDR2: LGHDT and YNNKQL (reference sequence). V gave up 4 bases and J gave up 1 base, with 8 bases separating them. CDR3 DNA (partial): TGTGCCAGCAGCTTCTTGACAAACTATGCTGAGCAGTTC. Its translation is CASSFLTNYAEQF. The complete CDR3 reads CASSFLTNYAEQFF.

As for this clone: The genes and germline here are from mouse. Incomplete CDR3 DNA: TGTGCCAGCAGCTTAGTGGGGGGCGCCCAAAACACCTTGTAC. Translated, it gives CASSLVGGAQNTLY. The full CDR3 sequence reads CASSLVGGAQNTLYF. The V gene is TRBV3, the J gene TRBJ2-4; D may be TRBD2 (7 bases). The read is 1 residue too short to cover the CDR3 end, so that end is filled in from the germline J gene. V lost 1 base and J lost 3, with 11 bases in between. The CDR3 covers 15 residues. The germline V gene has CDR1 SNHLY and CDR2 FYNGKV (reference sequence).

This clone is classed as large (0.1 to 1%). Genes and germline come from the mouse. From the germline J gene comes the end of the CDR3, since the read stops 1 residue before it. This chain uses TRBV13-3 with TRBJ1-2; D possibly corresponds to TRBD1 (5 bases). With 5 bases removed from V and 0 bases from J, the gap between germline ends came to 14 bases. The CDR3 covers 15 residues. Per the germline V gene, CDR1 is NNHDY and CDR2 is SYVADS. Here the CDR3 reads CASSLGTDANSDYTF. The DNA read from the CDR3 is TGTGCCAGCAGCCTAGGGACCGATGCAAACTCCGACTACACC.

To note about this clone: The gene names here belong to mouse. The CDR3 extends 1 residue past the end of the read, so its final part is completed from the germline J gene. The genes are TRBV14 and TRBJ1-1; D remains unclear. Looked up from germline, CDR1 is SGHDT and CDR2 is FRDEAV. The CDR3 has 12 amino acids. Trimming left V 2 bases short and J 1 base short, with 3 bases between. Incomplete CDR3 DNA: TGTGCCAGCAGTTTAGGGAACACAGAAGTCTTC. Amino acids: CASSLGNTEVF. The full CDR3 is CASSLGNTEVFF.

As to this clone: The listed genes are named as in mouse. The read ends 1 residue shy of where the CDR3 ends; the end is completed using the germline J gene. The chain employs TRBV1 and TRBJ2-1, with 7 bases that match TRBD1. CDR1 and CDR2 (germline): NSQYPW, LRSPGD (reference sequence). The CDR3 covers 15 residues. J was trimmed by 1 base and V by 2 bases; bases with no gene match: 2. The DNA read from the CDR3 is TGCACCTGCAGTGCACGGGACAGAAACTATGCTGAGCAGTTC. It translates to CTCSARDRNYAEQF. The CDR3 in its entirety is CTCSARDRNYAEQFF.

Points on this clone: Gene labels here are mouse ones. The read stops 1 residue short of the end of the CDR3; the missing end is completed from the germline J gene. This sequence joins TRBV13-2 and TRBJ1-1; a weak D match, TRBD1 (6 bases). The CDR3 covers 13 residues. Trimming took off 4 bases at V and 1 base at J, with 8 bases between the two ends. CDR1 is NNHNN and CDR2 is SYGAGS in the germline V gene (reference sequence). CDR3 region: CASGLTGNTEVFF. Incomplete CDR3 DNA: TGTGCCAGCGGTTTGACAGGAAACACAGAAGTCTTC.

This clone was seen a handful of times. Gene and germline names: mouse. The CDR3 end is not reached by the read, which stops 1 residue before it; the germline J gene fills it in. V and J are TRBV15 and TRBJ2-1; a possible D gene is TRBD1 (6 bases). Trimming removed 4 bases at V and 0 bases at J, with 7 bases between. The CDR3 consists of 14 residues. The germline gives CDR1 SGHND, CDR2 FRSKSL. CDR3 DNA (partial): TGTGCCAGCAGTTCGGACAGTAACTATGCTGAGCAGTTC. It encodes CASSSDSNYAEQF. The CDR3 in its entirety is CASSSDSNYAEQFF. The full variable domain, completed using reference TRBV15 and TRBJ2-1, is DAGVTQTPRHEVAEKGQTIILKCEPVSGHNDLFWYRQTKIQGLELLSYFRSKSLMEDGGAFKDRFKAEMLNSSFSTLKIQPTEPKDSAVYLCASSSDSNYAEQFFGPGTRLTVL.

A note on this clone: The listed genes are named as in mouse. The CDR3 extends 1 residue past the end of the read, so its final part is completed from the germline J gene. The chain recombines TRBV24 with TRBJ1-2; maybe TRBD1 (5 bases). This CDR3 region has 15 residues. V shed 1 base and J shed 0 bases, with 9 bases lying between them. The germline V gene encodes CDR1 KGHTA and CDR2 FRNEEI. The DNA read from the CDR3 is TGTGCCAGCAGTCTGTCCGGACATACAAACTCCGACTACACC. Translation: CASSLSGHTNSDYT. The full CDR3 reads CASSLSGHTNSDYTF.

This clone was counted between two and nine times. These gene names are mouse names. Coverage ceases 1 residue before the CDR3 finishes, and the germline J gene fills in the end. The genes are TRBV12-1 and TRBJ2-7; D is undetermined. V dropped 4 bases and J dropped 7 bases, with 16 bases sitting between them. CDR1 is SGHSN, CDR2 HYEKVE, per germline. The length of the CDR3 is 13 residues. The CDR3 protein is CASSPRVLGEQYF. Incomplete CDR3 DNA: TGTGCCAGCTCGCCTAGGGTATTGGGAGAACAGTAC. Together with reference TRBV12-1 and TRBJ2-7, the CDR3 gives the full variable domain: DSGVVQSPRHIIKEKGGRSVLTCIPISGHSNVVWYQQTLGKELKFLIQHYEKVERDKGFLPSRFSVQQFDDYHSEMNMSALELEDSAMYFCASSPRVLGEQYFGPGTRLTVL.